Listed here are 11 T cell receptor beta chains from one sample, sequenced in a study of blood T cells in healthy people across ages. The use of a sample-barcoded 5' primer and a J-beta primer mix characterized a second PCR of about 6 to 12 cycles. TCRdb recomputed calls from the 5' RACE reads with MiXCR, one row per CDR3 protein. The sample has 700,000 to 950,000 distinct CDR3 sequences, 43% seen once. What was sequenced was blood. Every receptor here comes from an older woman in good health.

The J gene is TRBJ1-1, the V gene TRBV24-1; 7 bases are a match to TRBD1. Germline CDR1 KGHDR, CDR2 SFDVKD. Germline trimming cut 7 bases from V and 5 bases from J; bases unmatched to any gene: 6. CDR3 length: 13 residues. CDR3 DNA sequence: TGTGCCACCAGACAGACAGGGTGGACTGAAGCTTTCTTT. This encodes CATRQTGWTEAFF.

J is TRBJ2-1 and V is TRBV12-3 or TRBV12-4, with D possibly being TRBD2 (5 bases). This CDR3 is 15 amino acids long. V lost 4 bases, J lost 6 bases, and 16 bases lay in between. CDR3 sequence reads: CASSSSPGTCNEQFF. Written as DNA, the CDR3 is TGTGCCAGCAGTTCCTCTCCGGGAACTTGCAATGAGCAGTTCTTC.

The chain uses TRBV9 and TRBJ2-2; TRBD1 matches at 8 bases. The CDR3 has 17 residues. Germline V CDR1 and CDR2: SGDLS, YYNGEE. J was trimmed by 2 bases and V by 3 bases; bases with no gene match: 9. This CDR3 is CASSGRTGTGNTGELFF. The CDR3 DNA reads TGTGCCAGCAGCGGCAGGACCGGGACAGGAAACACCGGGGAGCTGTTTTTT.

The DNA for the CDR3 is TGTGCCAGCAGACCGGGACTAGCGGGGGCGAGCTCCTACGAGCAGTACTTC. This gives the protein CASRPGLAGASSYEQYF. The chain links TRBV4-2 to TRBJ2-7; the match to TRBD2 covers 14 bases. Germline V lookup: CDR1 LGHNA, CDR2 YNFKEQ. The V gene end was trimmed by 6 bases and the J gene end by 0 bases; junction bases not matched to a gene: 7. This CDR3 has 17 residues.

The chain employs TRBV20-1 and TRBJ1-5; 10 bases are a match to TRBD1. The CDR3 extends over 15 amino acids. The V and J ends lost 6 bases and 7 bases, in that order; junction bases with no gene match: 12. Germline assignment: CDR1 DFQATT and CDR2 SNEGSKA (reference sequence). CDR3 in DNA: TGCAGTGCAAAAACCGGGACAGGGGAGCACCAGCCCCAGCATTTT. Its protein product is CSAKTGTGEHQPQHF.

The chain is built from TRBV11-2 and TRBJ2-2, with TRBD2 matching 11 bases. This CDR3 has 16 amino acids. Germline CDR1 SGHAT, CDR2 FQNNGV. Germline trimming cut 4 bases from V and 6 bases from J; bases unmatched to any gene: 7. The DNA of the CDR3 is TGTGCCAGCAGCTCGGGGGTTAGCGGGAGGGCCGGGGAGCTGTTTTTT. This translates into CASSSGVSGRAGELFF.

As concerns this clonotype: This may arise from a read error, as a much more abundant clone is one base away. This chain connects TRBV7-9 to TRBJ1-4, with 9 bases identical to TRBD1. The length of the CDR3 is 15 residues. V trimming: 5 bases; J trimming: 8 bases; junction bases outside the gene matches: 9. Germline CDR1 SEHNR, CDR2 FQNEAQ (reference sequence). The CDR3 sequence: CASSQGQGGSEKLFF. DNA of the CDR3: TGTGCCAGCAGCCAGGGACAGGGAGGGAGCGAAAAACTGTTTTTT.

A note on this clonotype: A much larger clone is a single base away; this may be a read error. The chain links TRBV6-6 to TRBJ2-1; D unclear. The CDR3 extends over 15 amino acids. V gave up 7 bases and J gave up 4 bases, with 17 bases separating them. Per the germline V gene, CDR1 is MNHNY and CDR2 is SVGAGI (reference sequence). The CDR3 here is CASTPATESYNEQFF. The CDR3 nucleotides read TGTGCCAGCACCCCGGCGACGGAATCTTACAATGAGCAGTTCTTC.

The chain carries TRBV20-1 and TRBJ2-5, with D tentatively TRBD2 (7 bases). The CDR3 has 14 amino acids. The germline gives CDR1 DFQATT, CDR2 SNEGSKA (reference sequence). Trimming stripped 4 bases from V and 11 bases from J, with 23 bases between. The CDR3 region has the DNA TGCAGTGCTATAGGGTCTTCTAGGGGGGGAGAGCAGTACTTC. It is translated as CSAIGSSRGGEQYF.

This clonotype was observed a handful of times. The rearrangement links TRBV6-4 to TRBJ2-1; D is possibly TRBD1 or TRBD2 (6 bases each). V was pared by 5 bases and J by 6 bases, with 14 bases between. From germline, CDR1 is MRHNA and CDR2 SNTAGT. The length of the CDR3 is 14 residues. The CDR3 spells CASSPGAGANEQFF. CDR3 nucleotide sequence: TGTGCCAGCAGTCCGGGGGCCGGCGCCAATGAGCAGTTCTTC.

The V call is TRBV29-1, the J call TRBJ2-4; D tentatively reads TRBD1 or TRBD2 (5 bases each). Germline-derived CDR1 and CDR2 are SQVTM and ANQGSEA. CDR3 size: 12 residues. V was trimmed by 4 bases and J by 8 bases, leaving 12 bases between them. The CDR3 protein is CSVGGTAYIQYF. CDR3 bases: TGCAGCGTTGGAGGGACCGCCTACATTCAGTACTTC.